These 16 T cell receptor beta chains share one sample of origin, sequenced in a study of blood T cell repertoires in COVID-19. Measured with immunoSEQ multiplex PCR; TCRdb has only the in-frame clones, and not every one. The sample contains fewer than 200,000 clones, roughly 90% of which appear only once. Material for sequencing was peripheral blood. All receptors derive from a woman in her sixties who had recovered from COVID-19.

The V and J genes are TRBV10-3 and TRBJ2-3; 14 bases are a match to TRBD2. The V gene end was trimmed by 6 bases and the J gene end by 2 bases; junction bases not matched to a gene: 4. This CDR3 is 16 amino acids long. CDR1 ENHRY and CDR2 SYGVKD come from the germline V gene. The CDR3, as DNA: TGTGCCATCAGCGGGACTAGCGGGGGAGTCACAGATACGCAGTATTTT. Its protein is CAISGTSGGVTDTQYF.

The chain carries TRBV3-1 (or the pseudogene TRBV3-2) and TRBJ2-6; 11 positions match TRBD2. CDR1 is LGHDT, CDR2 YNNKEL, per germline (reference sequence). Trimming cost V 2 bases and J 0 bases; bases outside gene matches: 3. The CDR3 totals 18 residues. As DNA, the CDR3 is TGTGCCAGCAGCCAAACCCTAGCGGGAGGCTCTGGGGCCAACGTCCTGACTTTC. This codes for CASSQTLAGGSGANVLTF.

The chain employs TRBV13 and TRBJ2-3; D gene ambiguous. Germline V gene data show CDR1 as PRHDT and CDR2 as FYEKMQ (reference sequence). V was cut by 4 bases and J by 0 bases, with 11 bases left in between. The CDR3 runs to 15 residues. The CDR3 DNA reads as TGTGCCAGCAGCTATACTCTTGGTAGCACAGATACGCAGTATTTT. Translated, it gives CASSYTLGSTDTQYF.

This chain links TRBV28 with TRBJ2-1; D possibly corresponds to TRBD2 (6 bases). Germline-derived CDR1 and CDR2 are MDHEN and SYDVKM. This CDR3 contains 15 residues. DNA of the CDR3: TGTGCAAGCCTCGGGACTCACGACGGCTACAATGAGCAGTTCTTC. Protein product: CASLGTHDGYNEQFF. Full variable domain (outside the CDR3, taken from reference TRBV28 and TRBJ2-1): DVKVTQSSRYLVKRTGEKVFLECVQDMDHENMFWYRQDPGLGLRLIYFSYDVKMKEKGDIPEGYSVSREKKERFSLILESASTNQTSMYLCASLGTHDGYNEQFFGPGTRLTVL.

This clone came up a few times. The CDR3 DNA sequence: TGCGCCAGCACATTCCGACAGGACCAAGAGACCCAGTACTTC. This sequence encodes CASTFRQDQETQYF. V gene TRBV5-1 combines with J gene TRBJ2-5; tentative D call: TRBD1 (6 bases). Trimming removed 6 bases at V and 0 bases at J, with 12 bases between. From germline, CDR1 is SGHRS and CDR2 YFSETQ. The CDR3 length is 14 residues.

The chain has TRBV7-9 and TRBJ2-2; 11 nucleotides line up with TRBD2. Germline loops: CDR1 SEHNR, CDR2 FQNEAQ (reference sequence). J gave up 1 base and V 5 bases, and 6 bases lay outside the gene matches. This CDR3 is built from 17 residues. This CDR3 reads CASSRTSGGLNTGELFF. CDR3 nucleotide sequence: TGTGCCAGCAGCCGCACTAGCGGGGGACTGAACACCGGGGAGCTGTTTTTT.

The V call is TRBV6-5, the J call TRBJ1-5; D is unclear. V shed 5 bases and J shed 0 bases, with 8 bases lying between them. CDR1 and CDR2 (germline): MNHEY, SVGAGI. This CDR3 is 14 amino acids long. CDR3 sequence: CASSQQSSNQPQHF. In DNA form, the CDR3 reads TGTGCCAGCAGTCAACAGTCTAGCAATCAGCCCCAGCATTTT.

CDR3 sequence: CASSLAGANEQYF. CDR3 bases: TGTGCCAGCAGCTTAGCAGGGGCCAACGAGCAGTACTTC. The gene calls are TRBV13 and TRBJ2-7; perhaps TRBD1 as D (6 bases). Germline V lookup: CDR1 PRHDT, CDR2 FYEKMQ (reference sequence). V was cut by 1 base and J by 5 bases, with 9 bases left in between. This CDR3 has 13 residues.

This clone was counted a single time. The V call is TRBV27, the J call TRBJ1-2; D remains unclear. Trimming removed 4 bases at V and 6 bases at J, with 9 bases between. CDR1 MNHEY and CDR2 SMNVEV come from the germline V gene (reference sequence). The CDR3 spans 12 residues. The CDR3 DNA reads TGTGCCAGCAGTTCGGGAGGCCATGGCTACACCTTC. Translated, it gives CASSSGGHGYTF.

This chain joins TRBV7-3 and TRBJ1-1; 7 bases are a match to TRBD1. The V segment lost 1 base and the J segment 7 bases; nucleotides outside the gene matches: 6. CDR1 is SGHTA, CDR2 FQGTGA, per germline. CDR3 size: 14 residues. CDR3 coding DNA: TGTGCCAGCAGCTTAAGGCCCCGACAGGGTGAAGCTTTCTTT. This gives the protein CASSLRPRQGEAFF.

As concerns this clone: A read error may produce the germline difference seen at one junction end. The chain joins TRBV7-9 to TRBJ1-2; 11 nucleotides line up with TRBD1. The CDR3 totals 15 residues. Germline V gives CDR1 SEHNR, CDR2 FQNEAQ (reference sequence). This CDR3 is CASSLSGQGAVGYTF. CDR3 nucleotide sequence: TGTGCTAGCAGCCTCTCCGGACAGGGGGCCGTTGGCTACACCTTC.

V usage is TRBV7-2 and J usage is TRBJ1-6, with TRBD1 matching over 8 bases. V was pared by 5 bases and J by 8 bases, with 5 bases of the junction left unmatched. Germline V gene sequence: CDR1 SGHTA, CDR2 FQGNSA. This CDR3 is built from 14 residues. CDR3 loop: CASSTTGGDSPLHF. CDR3 in DNA: TGTGCCAGCAGCACCACAGGGGGTGATTCACCCCTCCACTTT.

The chain couples TRBV29-1 to TRBJ1-5; the D is unclear. CDR1 SQVTM and CDR2 ANQGSEA come from the germline V gene. CDR3 length: 13 residues. V gave up 4 bases and J gave up 1 base, with 8 bases separating them. CDR3 amino acids: CSVVDRSNQPQHF. The CDR3 DNA reads TGCAGCGTTGTAGACCGGAGCAATCAGCCCCAGCATTTT.

In its sample, this clone was seen a few times. The chain combines TRBV11-2 with TRBJ1-6; D call uncertain. Trimming removed 5 bases at V and 7 bases at J, with 3 bases between. This CDR3 comprises 11 residues. Germline CDR1 is SGHAT and CDR2 is FQNNGV. The DNA for the CDR3 is TGTGCCAGCAGCCTAAATTCACCCCTCCACTTT. Its translation: CASSLNSPLHF. Using reference TRBV11-2 and TRBJ1-6 for the parts outside the CDR3, the full variable domain is EAGVAQSPRYKIIEKRQSVAFWCNPISGHATLYWYQQILGQGPKLLIQFQNNGVVDDSQLPKDRFSAERLKGVDSTLKIQPAKLEDSAVYLCASSLNSPLHFGNGTRLTVT.

The chain employs TRBV6-5 and TRBJ2-7; weak D call: TRBD1 (5 bases). The CDR3 has 15 residues. The germline CDR1 and CDR2 sequences are MNHEY and SVGAGI. The germline V and J ends were trimmed by 2 bases and 5 bases, with 16 bases remaining between them. The CDR3 nucleotides read TGTGCCAGCAGTTACCGACCCCTCCCAGGGCACGAGCAGTACTTC. This encodes CASSYRPLPGHEQYF.

The rearrangement joins TRBV5-1 to TRBJ2-2; 8 bases agree with TRBD1. J lost 6 bases, V lost 3 bases, and 16 bases had no gene match. Germline loops: CDR1 SGHRS, CDR2 YFSETQ. The CDR3 loop spans 18 amino acids. The CDR3 DNA follows: TGCGCCAGCAGCTCTCGTCGAACCGGACAGGGACGGGCCGGGGAGCTGTTTTTT. Its protein product is CASSSRRTGQGRAGELFF.